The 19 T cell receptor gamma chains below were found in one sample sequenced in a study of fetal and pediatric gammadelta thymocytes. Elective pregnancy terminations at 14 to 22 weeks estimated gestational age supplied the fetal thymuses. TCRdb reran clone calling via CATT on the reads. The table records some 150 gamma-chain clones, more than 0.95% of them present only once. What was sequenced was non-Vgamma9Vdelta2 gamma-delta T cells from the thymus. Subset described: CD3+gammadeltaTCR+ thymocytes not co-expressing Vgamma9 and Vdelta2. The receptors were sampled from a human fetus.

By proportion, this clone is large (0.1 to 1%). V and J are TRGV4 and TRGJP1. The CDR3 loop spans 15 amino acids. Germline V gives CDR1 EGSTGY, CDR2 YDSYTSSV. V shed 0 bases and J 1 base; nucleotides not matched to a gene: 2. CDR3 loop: CATWDGLTTGWFKIF. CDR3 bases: TGTGCCACCTGGGATGGGCTTACCACTGGTTGGTTCAAGATATTT.

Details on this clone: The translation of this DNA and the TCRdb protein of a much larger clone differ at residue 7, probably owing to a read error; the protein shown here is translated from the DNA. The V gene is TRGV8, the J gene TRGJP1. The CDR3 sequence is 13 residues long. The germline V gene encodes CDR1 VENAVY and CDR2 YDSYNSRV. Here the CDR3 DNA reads TGTGCCACCTGGGATACCGCTGGTTGGTTCAAGATATTT. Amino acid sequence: CATWDTAGWFKIF.

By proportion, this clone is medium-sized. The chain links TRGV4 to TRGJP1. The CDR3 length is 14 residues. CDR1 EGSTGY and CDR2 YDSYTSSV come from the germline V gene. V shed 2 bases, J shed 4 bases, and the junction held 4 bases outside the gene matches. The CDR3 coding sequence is TGTGCCACCTGGGATGCGCACACTGGTTGGTTCAAGATATTT. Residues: CATWDAHTGWFKIF.

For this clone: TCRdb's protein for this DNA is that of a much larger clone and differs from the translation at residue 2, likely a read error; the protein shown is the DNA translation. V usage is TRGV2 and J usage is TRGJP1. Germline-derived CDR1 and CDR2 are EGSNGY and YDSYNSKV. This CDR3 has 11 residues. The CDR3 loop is CTTWDGWFKIF. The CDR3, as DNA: TGTACCACCTGGGACGGTTGGTTCAAGATATTT.

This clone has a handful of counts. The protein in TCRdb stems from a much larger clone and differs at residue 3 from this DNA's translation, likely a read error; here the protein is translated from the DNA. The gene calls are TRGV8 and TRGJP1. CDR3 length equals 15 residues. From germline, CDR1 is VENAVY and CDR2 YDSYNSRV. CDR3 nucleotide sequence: TGTGCCGCCTGGGATAGGAAGGGCACTGGTTGGTTCAAGATATTT. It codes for CAAWDRKGTGWFKIF.

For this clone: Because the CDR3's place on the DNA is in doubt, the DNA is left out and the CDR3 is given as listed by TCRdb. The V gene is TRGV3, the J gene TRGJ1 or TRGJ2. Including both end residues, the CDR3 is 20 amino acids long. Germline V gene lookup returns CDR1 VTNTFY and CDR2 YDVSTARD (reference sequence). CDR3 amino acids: CATWDRPFIIRNSLAVEQHF.

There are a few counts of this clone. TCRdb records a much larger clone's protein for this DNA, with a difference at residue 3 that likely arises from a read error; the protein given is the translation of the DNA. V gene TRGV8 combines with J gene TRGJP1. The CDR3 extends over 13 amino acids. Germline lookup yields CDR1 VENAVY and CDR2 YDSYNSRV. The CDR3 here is CASWDTTGWFKIF. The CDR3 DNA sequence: TGTGCCTCCTGGGATACCACTGGTTGGTTCAAGATATTT.

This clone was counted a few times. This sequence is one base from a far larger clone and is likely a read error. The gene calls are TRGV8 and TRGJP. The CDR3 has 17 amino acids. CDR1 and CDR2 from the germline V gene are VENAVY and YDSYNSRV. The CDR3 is CATWDSRQELVKKIKVF. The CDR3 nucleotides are TGTGCCACCTGGGATAGCCGTCAAGAGTTGGTCAAAAAAATCAAGGTATTT.

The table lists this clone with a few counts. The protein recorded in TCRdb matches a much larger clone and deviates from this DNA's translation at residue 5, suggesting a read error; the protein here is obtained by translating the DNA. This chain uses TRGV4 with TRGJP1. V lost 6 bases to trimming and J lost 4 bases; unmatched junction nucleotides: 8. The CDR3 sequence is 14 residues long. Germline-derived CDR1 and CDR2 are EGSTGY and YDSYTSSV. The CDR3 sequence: CATWYAITGWFKIF. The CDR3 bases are TGTGCCACCTGGTATGCCATCACTGGTTGGTTCAAGATATTT.

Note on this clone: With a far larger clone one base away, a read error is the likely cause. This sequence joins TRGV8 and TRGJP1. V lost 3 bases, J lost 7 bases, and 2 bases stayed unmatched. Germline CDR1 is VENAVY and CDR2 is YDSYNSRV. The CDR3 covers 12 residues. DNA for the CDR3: TGTGCCACCTGGGATCTTGGTTGGTTCAAGATATTT. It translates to CATWDLGWFKIF.

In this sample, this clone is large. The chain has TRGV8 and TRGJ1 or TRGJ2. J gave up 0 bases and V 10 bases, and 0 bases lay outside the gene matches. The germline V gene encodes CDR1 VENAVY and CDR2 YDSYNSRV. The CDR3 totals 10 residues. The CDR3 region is CATNYYKKLF. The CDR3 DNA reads TGTGCCACGAATTATTATAAGAAACTCTTT.

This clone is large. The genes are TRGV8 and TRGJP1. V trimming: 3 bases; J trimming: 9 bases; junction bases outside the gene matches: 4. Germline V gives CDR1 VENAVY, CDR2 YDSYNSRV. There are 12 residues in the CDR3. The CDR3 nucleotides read TGTGCCACCTGGGATCCAAGTTGGTTCAAGATATTT. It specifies CATWDPSWFKIF.

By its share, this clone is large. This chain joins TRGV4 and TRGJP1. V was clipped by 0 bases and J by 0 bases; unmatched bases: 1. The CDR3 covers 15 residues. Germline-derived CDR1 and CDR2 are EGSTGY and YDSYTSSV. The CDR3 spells CATWDGYTTGWFKIF. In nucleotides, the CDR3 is TGTGCCACCTGGGATGGGTATACCACTGGTTGGTTCAAGATATTT.

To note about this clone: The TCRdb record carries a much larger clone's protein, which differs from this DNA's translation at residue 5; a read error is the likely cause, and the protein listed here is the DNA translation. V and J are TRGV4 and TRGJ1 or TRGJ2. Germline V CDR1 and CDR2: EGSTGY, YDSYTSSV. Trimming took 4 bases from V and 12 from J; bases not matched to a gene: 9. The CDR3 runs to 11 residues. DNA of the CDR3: TGTGCCACCTGGGAAGGGCTGGCGAAACTCTTT. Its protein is CATWEGLAKLF.

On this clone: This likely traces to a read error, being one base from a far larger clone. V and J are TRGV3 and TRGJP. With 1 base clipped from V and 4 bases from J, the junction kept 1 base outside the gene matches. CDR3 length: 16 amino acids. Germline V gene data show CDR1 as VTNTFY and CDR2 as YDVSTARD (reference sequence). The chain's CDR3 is CATWDRQELGKKIKVF. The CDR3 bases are TGTGCCACCTGGGACAGACAAGAGTTGGGCAAAAAAATCAAGGTATTT.

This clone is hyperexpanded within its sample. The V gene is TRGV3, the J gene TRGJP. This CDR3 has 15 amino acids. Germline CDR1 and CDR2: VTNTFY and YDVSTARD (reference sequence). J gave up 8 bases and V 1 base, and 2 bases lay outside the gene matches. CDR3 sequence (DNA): TGTGCCACCTGGGACAGTAAGTTGGGCAAAAAAATCAAGGTATTT. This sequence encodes CATWDSKLGKKIKVF.

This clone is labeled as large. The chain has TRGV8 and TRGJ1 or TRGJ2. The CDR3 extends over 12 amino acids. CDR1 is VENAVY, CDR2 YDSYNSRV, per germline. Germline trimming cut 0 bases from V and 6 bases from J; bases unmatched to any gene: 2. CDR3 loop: CATWDRPYKKLF. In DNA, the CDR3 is TGTGCCACCTGGGATAGGCCTTATAAGAAACTCTTT.

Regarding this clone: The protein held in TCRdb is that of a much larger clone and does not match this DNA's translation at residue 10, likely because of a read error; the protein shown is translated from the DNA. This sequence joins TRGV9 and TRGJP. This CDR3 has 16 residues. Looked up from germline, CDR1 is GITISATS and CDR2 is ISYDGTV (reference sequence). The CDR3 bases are TGTGCCTTGTGGGAGGTGCAAGAGTTGGACAAAAAAATCAAGGTATTT. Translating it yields CALWEVQELDKKIKVF.

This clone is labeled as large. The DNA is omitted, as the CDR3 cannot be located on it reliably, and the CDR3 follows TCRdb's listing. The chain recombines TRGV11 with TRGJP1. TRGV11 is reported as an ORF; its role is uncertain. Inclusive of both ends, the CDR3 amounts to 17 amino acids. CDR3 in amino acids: CTTVPAGLGTTGWFKIF.